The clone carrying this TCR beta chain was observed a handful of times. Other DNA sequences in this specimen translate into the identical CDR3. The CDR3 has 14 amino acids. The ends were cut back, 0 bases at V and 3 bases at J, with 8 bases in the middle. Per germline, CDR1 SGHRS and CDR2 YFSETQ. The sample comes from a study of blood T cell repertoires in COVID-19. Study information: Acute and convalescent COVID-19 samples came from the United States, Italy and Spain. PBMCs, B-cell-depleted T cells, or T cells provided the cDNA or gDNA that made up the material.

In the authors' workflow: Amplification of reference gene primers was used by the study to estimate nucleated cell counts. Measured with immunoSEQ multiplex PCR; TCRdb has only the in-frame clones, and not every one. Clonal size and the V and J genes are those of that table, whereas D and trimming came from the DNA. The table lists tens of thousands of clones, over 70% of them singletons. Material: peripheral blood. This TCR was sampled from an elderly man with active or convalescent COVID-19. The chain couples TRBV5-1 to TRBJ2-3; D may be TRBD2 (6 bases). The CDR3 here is CASSLAGVTDTQYF. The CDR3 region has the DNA TGCGCCAGCAGCTTGGCGGGGGTTACAGATACGCAGTATTTT.